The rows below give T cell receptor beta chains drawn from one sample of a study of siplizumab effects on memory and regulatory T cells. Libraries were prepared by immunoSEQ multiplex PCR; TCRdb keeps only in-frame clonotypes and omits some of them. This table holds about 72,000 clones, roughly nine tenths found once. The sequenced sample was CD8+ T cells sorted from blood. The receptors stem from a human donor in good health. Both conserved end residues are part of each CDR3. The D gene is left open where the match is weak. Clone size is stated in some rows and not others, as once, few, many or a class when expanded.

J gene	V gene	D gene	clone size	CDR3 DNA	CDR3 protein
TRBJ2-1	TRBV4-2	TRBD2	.	TGTGCCAGCAGCCAAGAAGGGCCCCAGCTAGCGGGGGGACCCTACAATGAGCAGTTCTTC	CASSQEGPQLAGGPYNEQFF
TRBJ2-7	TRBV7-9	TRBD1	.	TGTGCCAGCAGCACCCCACAGGGGTGGTACGAGCAGTACTTC	CASSTPQGWYEQYF
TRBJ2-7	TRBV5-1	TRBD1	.	TGCGCCAGCAGCACCTTGTCAGGGGGCGAGCAGTACTTC	CASSTLSGGEQYF
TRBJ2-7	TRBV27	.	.	TGTGCCAGCAGTTGGGGGGGACAGACCTACGAGCAGTACTTC	CASSWGGQTYEQYF
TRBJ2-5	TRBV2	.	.	TGTGCCAGCAGTCCGGACAGTCAAGAGACCCAGTACTTC	CASSPDSQETQYF
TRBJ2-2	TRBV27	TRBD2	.	TGTGCCAGCAGTCGCCTCAGACTAGCGGGGGTGAACACCGGGGAGCTGTTTTTT	CASSRLRLAGVNTGELFF
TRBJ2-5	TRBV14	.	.	TGTGCCAGCAGCCAACACGGTTGGGAGACCCAGTACTTC	CASSQHGWETQYF
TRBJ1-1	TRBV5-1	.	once	TGCGCCAGCAGCTTGACTAGAGAGGGGAGAGGCACTGAAGCTTTCTTT	CASSLTREGRGTEAFF
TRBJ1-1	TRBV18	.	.	TGTGCCAGCTCGACCCCATGGACGAGGATGAACACTGAAGCTTTCTTT	CASSTPWTRMNTEAFF
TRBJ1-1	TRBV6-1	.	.	TGTGCCAGCAGTGAAGGTCTGGGGGGTACTGAAGCTTTCTTT	CASSEGLGGTEAFF
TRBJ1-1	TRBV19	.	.	TGTGCCAGTAGTATTCAGGGAGGGAGCACTGAAGCTTTCTTT	CASSIQGGSTEAFF